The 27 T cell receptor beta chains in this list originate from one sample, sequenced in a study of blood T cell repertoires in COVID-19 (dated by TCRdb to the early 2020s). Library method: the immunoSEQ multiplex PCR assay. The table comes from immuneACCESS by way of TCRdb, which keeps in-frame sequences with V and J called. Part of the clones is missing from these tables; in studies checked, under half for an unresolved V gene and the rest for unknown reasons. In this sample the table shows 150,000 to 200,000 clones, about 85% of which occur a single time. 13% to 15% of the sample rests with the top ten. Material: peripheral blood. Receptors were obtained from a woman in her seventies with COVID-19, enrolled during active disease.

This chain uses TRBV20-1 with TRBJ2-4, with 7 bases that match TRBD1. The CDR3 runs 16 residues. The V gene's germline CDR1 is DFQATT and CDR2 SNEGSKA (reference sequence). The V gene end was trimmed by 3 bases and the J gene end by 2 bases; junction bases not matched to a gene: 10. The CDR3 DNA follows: TGCAGTGCTAGTGAGTCACAGGGGTCAACCAAAAACATTCAGTACTTC. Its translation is CSASESQGSTKNIQYF.

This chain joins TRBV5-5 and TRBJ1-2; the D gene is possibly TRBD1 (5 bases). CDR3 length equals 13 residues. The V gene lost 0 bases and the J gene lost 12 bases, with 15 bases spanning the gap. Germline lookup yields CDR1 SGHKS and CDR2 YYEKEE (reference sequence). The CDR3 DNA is TGTGCCAGCAGCTTGGAAGCAGGGAAGCTGAACACCTTC. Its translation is CASSLEAGKLNTF.

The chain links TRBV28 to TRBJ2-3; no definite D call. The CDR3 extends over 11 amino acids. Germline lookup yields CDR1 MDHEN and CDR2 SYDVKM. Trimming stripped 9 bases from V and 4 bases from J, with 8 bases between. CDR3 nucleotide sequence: TGTGCCAGTGGCTCCCCAGATACGCAGTATTTT. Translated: CASGSPDTQYF.

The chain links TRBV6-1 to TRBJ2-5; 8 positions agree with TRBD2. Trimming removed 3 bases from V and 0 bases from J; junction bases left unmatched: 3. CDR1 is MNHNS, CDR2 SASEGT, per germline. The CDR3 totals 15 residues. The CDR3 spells CASSDWRGDQETQYF. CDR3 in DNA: TGTGCCAGCAGTGATTGGCGGGGGGACCAAGAGACCCAGTACTTC.

CDR3 loop: CASGWTGPGNTIYF. The CDR3 DNA is TGTGCTAGTGGTTGGACAGGGCCTGGAAACACCATATATTTT. This chain connects TRBV12-5 to TRBJ1-3, with 8 nucleotides matching TRBD1. The CDR3 is made up of 14 amino acids. The V segment lost 4 bases and the J segment 2 bases; nucleotides outside the gene matches: 1. In germline, CDR1 is LGHNT, CDR2 FRNRAP.

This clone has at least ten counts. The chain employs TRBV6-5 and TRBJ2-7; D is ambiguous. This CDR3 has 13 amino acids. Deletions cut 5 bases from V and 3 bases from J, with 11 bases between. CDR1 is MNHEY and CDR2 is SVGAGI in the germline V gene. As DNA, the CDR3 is TGTGCCAGCAGTAAGAACTTCCTCTACGAGCAGTACTTC. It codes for CASSKNFLYEQYF.

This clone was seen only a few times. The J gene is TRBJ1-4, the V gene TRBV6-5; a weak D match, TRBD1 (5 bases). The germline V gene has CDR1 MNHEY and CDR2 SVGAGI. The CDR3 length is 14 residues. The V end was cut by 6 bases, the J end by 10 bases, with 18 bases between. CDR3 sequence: CASSPGINGGKLFF. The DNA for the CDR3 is TGTGCCAGCAGCCCCGGGATTAACGGGGGAAAACTGTTTTTT.

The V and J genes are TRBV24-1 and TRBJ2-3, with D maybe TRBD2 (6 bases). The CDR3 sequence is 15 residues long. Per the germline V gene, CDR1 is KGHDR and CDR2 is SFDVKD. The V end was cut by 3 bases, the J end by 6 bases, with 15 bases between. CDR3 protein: CATSDPLATRDTQYF. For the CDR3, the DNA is TGTGCCACCAGTGATCCACTAGCTACGCGGGATACGCAGTATTTT.

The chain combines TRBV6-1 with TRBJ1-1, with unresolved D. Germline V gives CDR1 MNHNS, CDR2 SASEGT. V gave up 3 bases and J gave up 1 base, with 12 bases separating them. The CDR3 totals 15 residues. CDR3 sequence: CASSETIVWNTEAFF. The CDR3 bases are TGTGCCAGCAGTGAGACAATAGTTTGGAACACTGAAGCTTTCTTT.

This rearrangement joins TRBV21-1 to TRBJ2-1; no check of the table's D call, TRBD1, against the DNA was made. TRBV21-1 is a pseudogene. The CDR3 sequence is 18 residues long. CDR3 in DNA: TGTGCCAGCAGCAATCTATTAAGGGGATTAAGCTCCTACAATGAGCAGTTCTTC. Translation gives CASSNLLRGLSSYNEQFF.

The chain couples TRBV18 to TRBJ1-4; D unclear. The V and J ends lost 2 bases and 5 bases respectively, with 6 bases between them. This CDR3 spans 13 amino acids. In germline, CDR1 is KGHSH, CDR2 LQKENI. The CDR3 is CASSPGPNEKLFF. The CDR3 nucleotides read TGTGCCAGCTCACCAGGGCCCAATGAAAAACTGTTTTTT.

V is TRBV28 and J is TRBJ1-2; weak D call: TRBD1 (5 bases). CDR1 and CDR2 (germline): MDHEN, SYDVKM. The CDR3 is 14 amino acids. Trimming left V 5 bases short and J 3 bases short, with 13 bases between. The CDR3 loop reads CASSPSGEDYGYTF. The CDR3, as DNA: TGTGCCAGCAGTCCCTCGGGGGAGGACTATGGCTACACCTTC.

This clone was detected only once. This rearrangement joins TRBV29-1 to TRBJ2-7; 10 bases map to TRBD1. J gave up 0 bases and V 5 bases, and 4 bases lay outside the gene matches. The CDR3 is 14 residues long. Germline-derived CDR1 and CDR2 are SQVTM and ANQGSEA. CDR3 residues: CSVKGQGSSYEQYF. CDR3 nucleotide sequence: TGCAGCGTTAAGGGACAGGGGAGCTCCTACGAGCAGTACTTC.

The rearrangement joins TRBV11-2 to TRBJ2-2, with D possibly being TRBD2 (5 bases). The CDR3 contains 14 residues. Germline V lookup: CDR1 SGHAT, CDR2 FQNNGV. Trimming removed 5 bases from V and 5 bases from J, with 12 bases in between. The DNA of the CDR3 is TGTGCCAGCAGCCCCCTCGGGGAGACCGGGGAGCTGTTTTTT. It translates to CASSPLGETGELFF.

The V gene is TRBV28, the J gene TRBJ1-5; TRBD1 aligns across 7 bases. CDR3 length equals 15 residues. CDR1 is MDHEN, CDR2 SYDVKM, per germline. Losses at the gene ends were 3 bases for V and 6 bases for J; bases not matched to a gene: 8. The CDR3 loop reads CASSLPRQGSQPQHF. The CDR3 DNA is TGTGCCAGCAGTTTGCCACGACAGGGATCTCAGCCCCAGCATTTT.

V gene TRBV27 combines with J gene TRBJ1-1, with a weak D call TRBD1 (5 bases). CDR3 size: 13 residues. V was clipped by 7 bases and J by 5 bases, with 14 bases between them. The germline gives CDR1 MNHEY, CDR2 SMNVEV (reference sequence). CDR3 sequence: CASKFGGTTEAFF. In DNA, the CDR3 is TGTGCCAGCAAGTTTGGGGGGACGACTGAAGCTTTCTTT.

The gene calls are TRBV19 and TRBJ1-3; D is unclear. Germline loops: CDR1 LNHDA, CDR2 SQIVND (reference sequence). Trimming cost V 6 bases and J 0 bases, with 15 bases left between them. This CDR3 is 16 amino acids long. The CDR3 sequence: CASSKPLGDSGNTIYF. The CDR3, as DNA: TGTGCCAGTAGCAAACCACTGGGAGACTCTGGAAACACCATATATTTT.

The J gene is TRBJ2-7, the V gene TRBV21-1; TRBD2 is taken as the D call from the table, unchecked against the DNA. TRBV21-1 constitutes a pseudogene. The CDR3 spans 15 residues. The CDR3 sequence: CASSRPGHLEGEQYV. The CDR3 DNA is TGTGCCAGCAGCCGTCCCGGGCACTTGGAGGGCGAGCAGTACGTC.

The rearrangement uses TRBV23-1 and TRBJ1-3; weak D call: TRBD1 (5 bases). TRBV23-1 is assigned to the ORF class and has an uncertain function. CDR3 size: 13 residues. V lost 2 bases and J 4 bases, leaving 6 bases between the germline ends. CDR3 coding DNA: TGCGCCAGCAGTCAAAGGACAGGAAACACCATATATTTT. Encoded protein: CASSQRTGNTIYF.

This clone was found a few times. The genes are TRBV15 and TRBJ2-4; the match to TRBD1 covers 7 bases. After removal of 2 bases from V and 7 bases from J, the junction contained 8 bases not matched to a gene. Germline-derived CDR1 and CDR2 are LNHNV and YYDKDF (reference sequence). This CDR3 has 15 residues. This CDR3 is CATSRFGTDLNIQYF. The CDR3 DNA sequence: TGTGCCACCAGCAGATTCGGGACAGATCTTAACATTCAGTACTTC.

The CDR3 is CASSQAGLNYGYTF. CDR3 in DNA: TGTGCCAGCAGCCAAGCCGGACTTAACTATGGCTACACCTTC. This chain joins TRBV14 and TRBJ1-2; D is undetermined. Germline V gene sequence: CDR1 SGHDN, CDR2 FVKESK. V dropped 1 base and J dropped 1 base, with 7 bases sitting between them. The CDR3 totals 14 residues.

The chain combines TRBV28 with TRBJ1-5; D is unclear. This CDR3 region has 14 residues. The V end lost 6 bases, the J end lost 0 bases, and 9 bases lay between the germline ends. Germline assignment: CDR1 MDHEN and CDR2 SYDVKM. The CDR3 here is CASRALNSNQPQHF. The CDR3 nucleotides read TGTGCCAGCAGGGCTCTTAATAGCAATCAGCCCCAGCATTTT.

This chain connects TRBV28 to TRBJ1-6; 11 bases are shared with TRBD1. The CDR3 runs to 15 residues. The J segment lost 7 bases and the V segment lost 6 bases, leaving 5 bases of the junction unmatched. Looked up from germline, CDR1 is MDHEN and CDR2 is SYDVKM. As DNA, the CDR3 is TGTGCCAGCAGCACCCGGACAGGGGGCAATTCACCCCTCCACTTT. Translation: CASSTRTGGNSPLHF. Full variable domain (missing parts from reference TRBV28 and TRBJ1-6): DVKVTQSSRYLVKRTGEKVFLECVQDMDHENMFWYRQDPGLGLRLIYFSYDVKMKEKGDIPEGYSVSREKKERFSLILESASTNQTSMYLCASSTRTGGNSPLHFGNGTRLTVT.

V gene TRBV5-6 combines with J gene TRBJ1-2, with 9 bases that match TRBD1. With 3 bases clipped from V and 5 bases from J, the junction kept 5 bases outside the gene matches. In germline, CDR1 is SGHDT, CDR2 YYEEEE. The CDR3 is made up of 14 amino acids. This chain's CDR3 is CASSSETGGYGYTF. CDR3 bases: TGTGCCAGCAGCTCGGAGACAGGGGGGTATGGCTACACCTTC.

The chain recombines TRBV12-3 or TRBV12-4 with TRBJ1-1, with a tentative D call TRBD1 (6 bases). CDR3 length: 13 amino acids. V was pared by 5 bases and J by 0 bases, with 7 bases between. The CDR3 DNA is TGTGCCAGCAGTCGGACAGTGAACACTGAAGCTTTCTTT. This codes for CASSRTVNTEAFF.

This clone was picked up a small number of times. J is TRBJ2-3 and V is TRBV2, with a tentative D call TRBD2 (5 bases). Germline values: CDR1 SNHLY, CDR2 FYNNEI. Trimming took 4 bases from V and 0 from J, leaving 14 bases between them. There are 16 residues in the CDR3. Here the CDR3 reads CASSVTGVPSTDTQYF. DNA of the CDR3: TGTGCCAGCAGTGTGACCGGGGTGCCTAGCACAGATACGCAGTATTTT.

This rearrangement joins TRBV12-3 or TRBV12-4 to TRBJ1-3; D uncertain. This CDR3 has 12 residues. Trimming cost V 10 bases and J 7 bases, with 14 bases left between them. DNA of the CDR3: TGTGCCATTCTTTTCGGGTGGAACACCATATATTTT. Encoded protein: CAILFGWNTIYF.